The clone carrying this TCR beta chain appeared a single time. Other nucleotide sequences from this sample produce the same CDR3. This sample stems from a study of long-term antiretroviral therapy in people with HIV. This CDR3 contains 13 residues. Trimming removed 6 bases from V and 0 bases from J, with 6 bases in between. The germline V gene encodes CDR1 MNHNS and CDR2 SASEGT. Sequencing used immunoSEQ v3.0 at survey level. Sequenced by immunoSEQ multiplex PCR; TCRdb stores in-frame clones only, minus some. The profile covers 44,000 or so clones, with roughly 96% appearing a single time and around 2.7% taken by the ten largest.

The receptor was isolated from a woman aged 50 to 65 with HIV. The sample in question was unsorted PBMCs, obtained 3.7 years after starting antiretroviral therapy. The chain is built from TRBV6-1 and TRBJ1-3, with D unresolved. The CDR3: CASRLLSGNTIYF. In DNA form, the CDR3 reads TGTGCCAGCAGACTCCTCTCTGGAAACACCATATATTTT.